This TCR beta chain appears in the sequencing data of a study of cytomegalovirus exposure and HLA in healthy donors (dated 2017 in TCRdb). Looking at the study overall: A later analysis indicated that the roughly 120 validation repertoires were generated on the platform also employed for the 700 or so repertoires of the first cohort. High-throughput TCR immunosequencing, statistical association of individual TCRs with disease status, and machine learning were combined to predict cytomegalovirus infection status. The study aimed to test whether cataloging public T cell receptors could reveal signatures of past pathogen exposure. Besides the first cohort of hundreds of subjects, a separate validation cohort made up of around 120 different subjects was used. What the research found in general, with its limitations: According to the authors, the approach could potentially be generalized to other disease states and immunological phenotypes. A total of fewer than 200 TCR beta chains were listed by the study as associated with cytomegalovirus. Subsequent analysis determined that TCRs grouped into clusters in the first cohort also showed a tendency toward co-occurrence across the 120 or so validation repertoires, and 90% to 95% of cluster scores exceeded 0. In vitro tests confirmed that a few of the cytomegalovirus-associated TCR beta chains recognize cytomegalovirus antigens. Cytomegalovirus status was reported to be diagnosed by the classifier with high specificity and sensitivity in both the original and validation cohorts. A later analysis lacked HLA typing for the validation cohort, so it scored co-occurrence in that cohort across all 120 repertoires. Most TCR sequences were seen in very few donors, while some public TCRs were found in many individuals.

Donors formed part of the validation cohort, which comprised 120 subjects and was distinct from the first cohort of several hundred subjects. The receptor library was made with the immunoSEQ multiplex PCR assay. As for the authors' bioinformatics: A statistical classification framework was built for diagnosing cytomegalovirus status from the catalog of TCR beta chain sequences. TCRdb took over this immuneACCESS table, retaining in-frame rearrangements with V and J assigned. Such tables are incomplete; in checked studies, under half of the missing clones stem from an unresolved V gene, and the remainder is unexplained. V and J calls plus clone size are reproduced from that table; the DNA served to infer D and trimming. In this sample the table shows 150,000 to 200,000 clones, approximately 96% of which occur a single time. The ten largest clones take up 0.8% to 0.95% of the sample. In regard to this clone: The target of this receptor is not known. Per-nucleotide qualities are absent, and no much larger clonotype sits a single base away.

The germline V gene (reference sequence) specifies LNHDA as CDR1 and SQIVND as CDR2. The V end gives up 9 bases and the J end 6 bases, leaving 9 bases in the junction not matched to a gene. The CDR3 measures 14 amino acids from cysteine to phenylalanine. The kept DNA is CDR3 alone, 42 bases in frame from the first base. Specimen: PBMCs. This receptor was identified in a woman aged 18-29 years in good health and CMV-seronegative. This chain is built from TRBV19 and TRBJ1-2, and TRBD1 matches 11 of the central bases. The DNA sequence is given as TGTGCCAGCGAGAACCGGGACAGGGGGGATGGCTACACCTTC. This codes for CASENRDRGDGYTF.